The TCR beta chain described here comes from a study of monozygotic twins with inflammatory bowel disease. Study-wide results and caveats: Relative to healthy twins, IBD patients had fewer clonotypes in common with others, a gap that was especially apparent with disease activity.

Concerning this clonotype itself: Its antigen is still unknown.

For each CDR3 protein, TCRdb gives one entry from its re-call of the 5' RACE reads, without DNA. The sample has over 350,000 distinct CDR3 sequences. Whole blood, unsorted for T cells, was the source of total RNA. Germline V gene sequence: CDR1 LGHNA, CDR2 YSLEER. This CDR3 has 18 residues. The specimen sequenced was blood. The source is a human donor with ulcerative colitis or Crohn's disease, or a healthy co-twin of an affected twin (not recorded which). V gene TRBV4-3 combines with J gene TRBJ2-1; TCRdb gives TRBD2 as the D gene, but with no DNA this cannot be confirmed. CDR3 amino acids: CASSQDLGLAGGQGGQFF.